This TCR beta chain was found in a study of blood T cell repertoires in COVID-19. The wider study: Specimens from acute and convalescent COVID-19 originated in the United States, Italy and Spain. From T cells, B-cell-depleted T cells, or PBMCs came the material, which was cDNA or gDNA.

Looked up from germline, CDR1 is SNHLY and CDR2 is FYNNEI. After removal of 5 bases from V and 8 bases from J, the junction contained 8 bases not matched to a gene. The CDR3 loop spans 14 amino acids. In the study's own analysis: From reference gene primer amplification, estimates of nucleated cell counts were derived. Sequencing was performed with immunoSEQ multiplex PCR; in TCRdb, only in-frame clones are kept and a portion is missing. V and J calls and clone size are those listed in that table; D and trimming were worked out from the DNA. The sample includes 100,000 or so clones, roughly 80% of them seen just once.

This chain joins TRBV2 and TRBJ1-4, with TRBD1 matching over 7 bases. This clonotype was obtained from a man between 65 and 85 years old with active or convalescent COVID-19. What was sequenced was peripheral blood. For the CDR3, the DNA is TGTGCCAGCAGTAAGACAGGGAGCTTGGAAAAACTGTTTTTT. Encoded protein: CASSKTGSLEKLFF.